This paragraph covers one T cell receptor (beta chain) sequence. The sample is drawn from a study of T cell changes during pregnancy in multiple sclerosis. The data were produced by immunoSEQ multiplex PCR, yet TCRdb's version contains in-frame clones alone and is incomplete. Of about 80,000 clones in the sample, approximately 94% were seen once. V shed 4 bases and J 4 bases; nucleotides not matched to a gene: 8. Germline assignment: CDR1 SGHAT and CDR2 FQNNGV. The length of the CDR3 is 15 residues. The chain links TRBV11-2 to TRBJ2-7, with 9 bases identical to TRBD1. Specimen: peripheral blood, collected in the third trimester of pregnancy. This sequence originates from a female donor with multiple sclerosis, enrolled in a pregnancy study. DNA of the CDR3: TGTGCCAGCAGCTCGGTAGAGGGACAGGGTTACGAGCAGTACTTC. It is translated as CASSSVEGQGYEQYF.